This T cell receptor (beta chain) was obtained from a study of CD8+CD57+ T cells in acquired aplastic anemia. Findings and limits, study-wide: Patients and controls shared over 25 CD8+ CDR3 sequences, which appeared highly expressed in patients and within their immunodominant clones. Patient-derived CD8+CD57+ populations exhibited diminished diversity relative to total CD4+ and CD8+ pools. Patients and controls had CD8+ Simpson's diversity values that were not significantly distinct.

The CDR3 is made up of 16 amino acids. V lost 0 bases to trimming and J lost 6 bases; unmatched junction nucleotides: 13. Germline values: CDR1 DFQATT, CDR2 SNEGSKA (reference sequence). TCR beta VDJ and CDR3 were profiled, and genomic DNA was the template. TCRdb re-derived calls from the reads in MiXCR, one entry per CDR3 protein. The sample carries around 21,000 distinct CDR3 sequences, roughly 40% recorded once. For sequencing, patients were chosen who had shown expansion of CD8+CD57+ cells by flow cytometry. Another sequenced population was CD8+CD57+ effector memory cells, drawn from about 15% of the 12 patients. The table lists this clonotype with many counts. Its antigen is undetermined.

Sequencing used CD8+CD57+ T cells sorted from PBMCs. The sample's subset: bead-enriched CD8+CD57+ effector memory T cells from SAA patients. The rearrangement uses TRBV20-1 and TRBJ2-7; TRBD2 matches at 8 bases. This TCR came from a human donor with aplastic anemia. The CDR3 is CSARDPPVSGIAEQYF. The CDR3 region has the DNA TGCAGTGCTAGAGATCCCCCCGTTAGCGGGATTGCCGAGCAGTACTTC.